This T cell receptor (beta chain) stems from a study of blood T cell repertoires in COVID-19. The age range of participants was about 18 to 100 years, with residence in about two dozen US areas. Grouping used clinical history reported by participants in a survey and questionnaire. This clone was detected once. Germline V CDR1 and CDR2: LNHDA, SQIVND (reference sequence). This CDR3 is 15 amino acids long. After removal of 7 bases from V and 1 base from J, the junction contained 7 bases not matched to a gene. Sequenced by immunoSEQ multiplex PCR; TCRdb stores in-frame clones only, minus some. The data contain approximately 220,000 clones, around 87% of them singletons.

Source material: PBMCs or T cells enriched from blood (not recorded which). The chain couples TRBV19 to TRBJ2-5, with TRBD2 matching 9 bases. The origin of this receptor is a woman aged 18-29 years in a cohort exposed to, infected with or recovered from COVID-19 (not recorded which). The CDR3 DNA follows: TGTGCCAGTACCTCGGGTAGCGGGGGCCAAGAGACCCAGTACTTC. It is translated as CASTSGSGGQETQYF.